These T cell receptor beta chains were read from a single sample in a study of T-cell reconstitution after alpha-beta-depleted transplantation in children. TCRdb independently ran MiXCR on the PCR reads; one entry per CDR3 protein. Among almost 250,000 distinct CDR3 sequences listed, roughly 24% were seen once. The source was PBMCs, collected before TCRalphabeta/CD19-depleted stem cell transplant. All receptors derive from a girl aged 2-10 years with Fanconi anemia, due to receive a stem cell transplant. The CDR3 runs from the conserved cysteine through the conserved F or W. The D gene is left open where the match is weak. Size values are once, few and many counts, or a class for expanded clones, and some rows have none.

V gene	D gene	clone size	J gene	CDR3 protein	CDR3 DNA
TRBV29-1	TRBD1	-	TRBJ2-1	CSVTGTGGVGLIYNEQFF	TGCAGCGTTACCGGGACAGGGGGCGTTGGTTTAATTTACAATGAGCAGTTCTTC
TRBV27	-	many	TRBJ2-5	CASSYHRQVGEETQYF	TGTGCCAGCAGTTACCACAGACAGGTCGGGGAAGAGACCCAGTACTTC
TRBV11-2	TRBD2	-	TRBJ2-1	CASSYHSGRVNEQFF	TGTGCCAGCAGCTACCATAGCGGGAGGGTGAATGAGCAGTTCTTC
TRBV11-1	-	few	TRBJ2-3	CASSGEWGSTDTQYF	TGTGCCAGCAGCGGAGAATGGGGATCCACAGATACGCAGTATTTT
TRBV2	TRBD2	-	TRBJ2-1	CASSTTTSGDPYNEQFF	TGTGCCAGCAGTACAACGACTAGCGGGGATCCCTACAATGAGCAGTTCTTC
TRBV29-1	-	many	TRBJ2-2	CSVVKTGTGELFF	TGCAGCGTTGTGAAAACAGGGACCGGGGAGCTGTTTTTT
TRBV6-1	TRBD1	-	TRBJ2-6	CASSAGTGTSGANVLTF	TGTGCCAGCAGTGCCGGGACAGGGACCTCTGGGGCCAACGTCCTGACTTTC
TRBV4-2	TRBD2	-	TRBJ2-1	CASSQGSGGAYNEQFF	TGTGCCAGCAGCCAAGGATCGGGGGGGGCCTACAATGAGCAGTTCTTC
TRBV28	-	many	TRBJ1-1	CASSPTLSGEAFF	TGTGCCAGCAGCCCCACTTTATCAGGTGAAGCTTTCTTT
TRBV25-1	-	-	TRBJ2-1	CASSRWAGAVRSSYNEQFF	TGTGCCAGCAGTCGGTGGGCCGGGGCTGTTCGGAGCTCCTACAATGAGCAGTTCTTC
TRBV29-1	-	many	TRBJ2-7	CSVAGIYEQYF	TGCAGCGTTGCCGGGATCTACGAGCAGTACTTC
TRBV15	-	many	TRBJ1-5	CATSGQGDQPQHF	TGTGCCACCAGCGGCCAGGGAGATCAGCCCCAGCATTTT
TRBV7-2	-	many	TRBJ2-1	CASSLAGGAYNEQFF	TGTGCCAGCAGCTTAGCGGGGGGGGCATACAATGAGCAGTTCTTC
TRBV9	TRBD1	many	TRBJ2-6	CASSAWDRGYSGANVLTF	TGTGCCAGCAGCGCCTGGGACAGGGGCTACTCTGGGGCCAACGTCCTGACTTTC
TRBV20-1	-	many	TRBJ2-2	CSAREDGGRITGELFF	TGCAGTGCTAGAGAGGACGGCGGACGAATTACCGGGGAGCTGTTTTTT
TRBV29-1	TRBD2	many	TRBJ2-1	CSVAGLGDEQFF	TGCAGCGTGGCGGGACTAGGCGATGAGCAGTTCTTC
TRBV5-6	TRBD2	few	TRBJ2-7	CASSFVSYGLASSEQYF	TGTGCCAGCAGCTTCGTTAGCTACGGACTAGCTTCGTCCGAGCAGTACTTC
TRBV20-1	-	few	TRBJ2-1	CSAPRRLSSYNEQFF	TGCAGTGCTCCCCGACGCCTAAGCTCCTACAATGAGCAGTTCTTC
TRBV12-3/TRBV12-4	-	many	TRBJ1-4	CASSLTGLVKKLFF	TGTGCCAGCAGTTTAACAGGGTTAGTCAAAAAACTGTTTTTT
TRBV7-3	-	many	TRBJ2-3	CASSSMPRSRSTDTQYF	TGTGCCAGCAGCTCCATGCCTCGCTCTAGGAGCACAGATACGCAGTATTTT
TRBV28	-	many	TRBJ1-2	CASRDLNYGYTF	TGTGCCAGCAGGGATCTTAACTATGGCTACACCTTC
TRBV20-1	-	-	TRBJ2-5	CSAIQGEETQYF	TGCAGTGCTATACAGGGTGAAGAGACCCAGTACTTC
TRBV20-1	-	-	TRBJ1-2	CSARNTSLPYNYGYTF	TGCAGTGCTAGGAACACCTCACTGCCCTATAACTATGGCTACACCTTC
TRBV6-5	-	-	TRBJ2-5	CASSYLSGHQETQYF	TGTGCCAGCAGTTACTTGAGCGGGCATCAAGAGACCCAGTACTTC
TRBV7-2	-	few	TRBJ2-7	CASSLAAGYEQYF	TGTGCCAGCAGCTTAGCAGCGGGCTACGAGCAGTACTTC
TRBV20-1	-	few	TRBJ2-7	CSARIAGMTPLPSYEQYF	TGCAGTGCTAGAATAGCCGGGATGACACCCCTCCCCTCCTACGAGCAGTACTTC
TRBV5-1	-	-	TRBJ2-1	CASSLDRLEYNEQFF	TGCGCCAGCAGCTTGGATAGACTAGAGTACAATGAGCAGTTCTTC
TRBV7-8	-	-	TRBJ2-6	CASSAPTGSGANVLTF	TGTGCCAGTTCCGCCCCCACAGGGTCAGGGGCCAACGTCCTGACTTTC
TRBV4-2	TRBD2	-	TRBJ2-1	CASSQVTREGFRYNEQFF	TGTGCCAGCAGCCAAGTCACGAGGGAGGGATTCCGATACAATGAGCAGTTCTTC
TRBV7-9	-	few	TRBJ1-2	CASSLGLGIYGYTF	TGTGCCAGCAGCTTAGGTCTCGGAATCTATGGCTACACCTTC
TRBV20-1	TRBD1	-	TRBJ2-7	CSARDRRGDRGYEQYF	TGCAGTGCTAGAGATCGAAGAGGGGACAGGGGTTACGAGCAGTACTTC
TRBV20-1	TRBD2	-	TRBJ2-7	CSASLAGGFTYEQYF	TGCAGTGCTAGTCTAGCGGGGGGGTTTACCTACGAGCAGTACTTC
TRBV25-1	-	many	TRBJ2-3	CASSEPGRDIGQSF	TGTGCCAGCAGTGAACCGGGGCGAGACATCGGCCAGTCTTTT
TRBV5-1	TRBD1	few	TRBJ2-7	CASSPGQGLNF	TGCGCCAGCAGCCCGGGACAGGGATTGAACTTC
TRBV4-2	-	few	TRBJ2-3	CASSQARNSDTQYF	TGTGCCAGCAGCCAGGCTAGGAATTCAGATACGCAGTATTTT
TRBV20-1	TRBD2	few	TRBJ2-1	CSANGRKPEQFF	TGCAGTGCTAACGGGAGGAAGCCTGAGCAGTTCTTC
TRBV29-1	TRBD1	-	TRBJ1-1	CSGLGQGNTEAFF	TGCAGCGGGCTGGGACAGGGAAACACTGAAGCTTTCTTT
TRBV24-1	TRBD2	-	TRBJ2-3	CATSDWAGVGDTQYF	TGTGCCACCAGTGATTGGGCGGGAGTTGGAGATACGCAGTATTTT
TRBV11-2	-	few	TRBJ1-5	CASSFLGGPQHF	TGTGCCAGCAGCTTTCTAGGAGGCCCCCAGCATTTT
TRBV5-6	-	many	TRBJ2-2	CASSLAAANTGELFF	TGTGCCAGCAGCCTGGCGGCCGCGAACACCGGGGAGCTGTTTTTT
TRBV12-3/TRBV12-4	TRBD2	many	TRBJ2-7	CASRASGRAYEQYF	TGTGCCAGCAGAGCCAGCGGGAGGGCCTACGAGCAGTACTTC
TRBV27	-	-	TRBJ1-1	CASSHGRFAEAFF	TGTGCCAGCAGTCACGGACGGTTCGCTGAAGCTTTCTTT
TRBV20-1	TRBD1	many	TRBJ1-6	CSASGTGNNSPLHF	TGCAGTGCCTCCGGGACAGGGAATAATTCACCCCTCCACTTT
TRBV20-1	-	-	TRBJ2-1	CSARDYRQGQFF	TGCAGTGCTAGAGACTATCGGCAGGGGCAGTTCTTC
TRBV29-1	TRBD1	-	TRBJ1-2	CSAKLGQGAVGYTF	TGCAGCGCCAAGCTGGGACAGGGGGCAGTAGGCTACACCTTC
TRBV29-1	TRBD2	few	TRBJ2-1	CSVTKIRLAGGGEQFF	TGCAGCGTTACAAAGATCCGACTAGCGGGAGGGGGTGAGCAGTTCTTC
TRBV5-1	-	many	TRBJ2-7	CASSLSLGIHEQYF	TGCGCCAGCAGCTTGAGTCTTGGGATCCACGAGCAGTACTTC
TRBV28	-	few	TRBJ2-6	CASSLVEAGANVLTF	TGTGCCAGCAGTTTAGTGGAGGCTGGGGCCAACGTCCTGACTTTC